Below are 7 T cell receptor beta chains sequenced from a single sample in a study of identical twins. From the 5' RACE reads, TCRdb called clonotypes with MiXCR, one entry per CDR3 protein. This sample has 700,000 or so distinct CDR3 sequences, with 8.6% found just once. The data were also submitted as part of a second study, on yellow fever vaccine responses in identical twins.

What was sequenced was PBMCs. Receptors originate from a woman younger than 35 in good health.

This clonotype appeared many times. The chain employs TRBV12-3 or TRBV12-4 and TRBJ2-5; D remains ambiguous. Trimming pared 3 bases from V and 2 bases from J, leaving 13 bases between. This CDR3 region has 15 residues. The CDR3 DNA is TGTGCCAGCAGTTTTAGGAACACCCAACAAGAGACCCAGTACTTC. It is translated as CASSFRNTQQETQYF.

Only a few counts were recorded for this clonotype. This rearrangement joins TRBV5-4 to TRBJ2-7; TRBD2 might be the D (5 bases). V was pared by 0 bases and J by 3 bases, with 13 bases between. CDR1 and CDR2 from the germline V gene are SGHNT and YYREEE (reference sequence). This CDR3 has 15 amino acids. The CDR3, as DNA: TGTGCCAGCAGCTTGGGGTCGGGAACGGGCTACGAGCAGTACTTC. Translated, it gives CASSLGSGTGYEQYF. The full variable domain, in which reference TRBV5-4 and TRBJ2-7 provide the parts outside the CDR3, is ETGVTQSPTHLIKTRGQQVTLRCSSQSGHNTVSWYQQALGQGPQFIFQYYREEENGRGNFPPRFSGLQFPNYSSELNVNALELDDSALYLCASSLGSGTGYEQYFGPGTRLTVT.

V and J are TRBV25-1 and TRBJ1-1; no definite D call. Germline V gene lookup returns CDR1 MGHDK and CDR2 SYGVNS. The ends were cut back, 8 bases at V and 5 bases at J, with 18 bases in the middle. The length of the CDR3 is 14 residues. The CDR3 DNA reads as TGTGCCAGCCGTCCTTCAACCGGGCGTACTGAAGCTTTCTTT. This codes for CASRPSTGRTEAFF.

This clonotype appeared many times. The chain joins TRBV29-1 to TRBJ2-2, with D tentatively TRBD1 (5 bases). The germline V gene has CDR1 SQVTM and CDR2 ANQGSEA. V lost 6 bases, J lost 6 bases, and 14 bases lay in between. The CDR3 length is 13 residues. Here the CDR3 DNA reads TGCAGCGTACGGCAACCCAGGGCCGGGGAGCTGTTTTTT. Its protein product is CSVRQPRAGELFF.

In its sample, this clonotype was seen many times. CDR3 DNA sequence: TGTGCCAGCAGCCAAGAAACTAGCGGGCCCTACAATGAGCAGTTCTTC. Residues: CASSQETSGPYNEQFF. The chain combines TRBV3-1 with TRBJ2-1; TRBD2 aligns across 9 bases. The germline V gene encodes CDR1 LGHDT and CDR2 YNNKEL (reference sequence). The CDR3 extends over 16 amino acids. Losses at the gene ends were 0 bases for V and 2 bases for J; bases not matched to a gene: 2.

This clonotype has just a few counts. The rearrangement uses TRBV2 and TRBJ2-1, with TRBD2 matching 9 bases. The CDR3 consists of 15 residues. With 3 bases clipped from V and 6 bases from J, the junction kept 6 bases outside the gene matches. CDR1 and CDR2 (germline): SNHLY, FYNNEI. The CDR3 reads CASSEKGLAGNEQFF. CDR3 coding DNA: TGTGCCAGCAGTGAGAAGGGACTAGCAGGCAATGAGCAGTTCTTC.

The table lists this clonotype with a few counts. J is TRBJ2-5 and V is TRBV5-4; the match to TRBD1 covers 8 bases. This CDR3 comprises 16 residues. Trimming at V came to 4 bases and at J to 5 bases, leaving 13 bases not matched to a gene. CDR1 is SGHNT and CDR2 is YYREEE in the germline V gene (reference sequence). DNA of the CDR3: TGTGCCAGCAGCAGTGAACAGGGGGGAGCCACGGAGACCCAGTACTTC. Its protein product is CASSSEQGGATETQYF.